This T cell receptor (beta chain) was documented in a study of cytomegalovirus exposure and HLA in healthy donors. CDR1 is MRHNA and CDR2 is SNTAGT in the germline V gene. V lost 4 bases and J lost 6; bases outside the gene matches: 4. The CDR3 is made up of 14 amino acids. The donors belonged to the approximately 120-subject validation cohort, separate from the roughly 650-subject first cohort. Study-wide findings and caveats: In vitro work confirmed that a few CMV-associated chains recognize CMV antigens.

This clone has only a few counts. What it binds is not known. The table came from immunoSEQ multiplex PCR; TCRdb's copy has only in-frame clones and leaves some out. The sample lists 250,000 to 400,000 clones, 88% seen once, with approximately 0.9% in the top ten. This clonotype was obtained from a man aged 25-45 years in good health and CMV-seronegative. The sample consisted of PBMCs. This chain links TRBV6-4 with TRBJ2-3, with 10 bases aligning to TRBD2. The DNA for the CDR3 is TGTGCCAGCAGTGTTACTAGCGGGGCTGATACGCAGTATTTT. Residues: CASSVTSGADTQYF.